These T cell receptor beta chains were read from a single sample in a study of cytomegalovirus exposure and HLA in healthy donors. Some clones are missing from TCRdb's copy, which holds only in-frame ones; the method was immunoSEQ multiplex PCR. The table records 180,000 or so clones, roughly 72% of them present only once. The specimen sequenced was PBMCs. These TCRs come from a woman in her twenties or thirties in good health and CMV-seropositive. CDR3s include the opening cysteine and the closing phenylalanine or tryptophan. Fields, in order: J gene, V gene, clone size, D gene, CDR3 DNA, CDR3 protein. A D gene is named only where the DNA matches it firmly. Size is omitted from some rows. Given values are once, few, many or a class for expanded clones.

TRBJ1-1	TRBV5-4	NA	NA	TGTGCCAGCAGCTTTGGACAGTTGGGGACTGAAGCTTTCTTT	CASSFGQLGTEAFF
TRBJ2-1	TRBV28	NA	TRBD2	TGTGCCAGCACCTCCAGCGGGAGGGCGAGCTCCTACAATGAGCAGTTCTTC	CASTSSGRASSYNEQFF
TRBJ1-1	TRBV27	NA	NA	TGTGCCACCCGCGTACAGGTGAACACTGAAGCTTTCTTT	CATRVQVNTEAFF
TRBJ2-7	TRBV5-4	NA	NA	TGTGCCAGCAGCCCCTTTGCGGGCTACGAGCAGTACTTC	CASSPFAGYEQYF
TRBJ1-5	TRBV6-5	NA	NA	TGTGCCAGCAGAGCCGGCACAGGATCTCAGCCCCAGCATTTT	CASRAGTGSQPQHF
TRBJ2-3	TRBV7-2	NA	TRBD2	TGTGCCAGCAGCTTACCCCGGGGGGGCCGAGTACTTACGCAGTATTTT	CASSLPRGGRVLTQYF
TRBJ2-2	TRBV5-1	NA	TRBD2	TGCGCCAGCAGCTATACCGTTCGGGGTAGCGGGGAGAACACCGGGGAGCTGTTTTTT	CASSYTVRGSGENTGELFF
TRBJ1-5	TRBV5-5	NA	TRBD1	TGTGCCAGCAGCTTGGGACAGGGTATGTACCGGCCCCAGCATTTT	CASSLGQGMYRPQHF
TRBJ1-2	TRBV7-9	NA	NA	TGTGCCAGCAGCTTAGGGGCAGAGGGCTACACCTTC	CASSLGAEGYTF
TRBJ2-5	TRBV4-1	NA	TRBD1	TGCGCCAGCAGCACCGAGACAGGGAATCAAGAGACCCAGTACTTC	CASSTETGNQETQYF
TRBJ1-2	TRBV27	once	TRBD1	TGTGCCAGCAGTTCGACAGGGGGCATCTATGGCTACACCTTC	CASSSTGGIYGYTF
TRBJ1-1	TRBV4-3	NA	NA	TGCGCCAGCAGCCAAGCTAGGGGGGGAACTGAAGCTTTCTTT	CASSQARGGTEAFF
TRBJ2-5	TRBV7-9	once	NA	TGTGCCAGCAGCCCCAAAGAGACCCAGTACTTC	CASSPKETQYF
TRBJ2-7	TRBV19	NA	NA	TGTGCCAGTAGTCCCGGACGGGGGAGTGAGCAGTACTTC	CASSPGRGSEQYF
TRBJ1-3	TRBV5-4	NA	NA	TGTGCCAGCAGCTTGGTTGGCCCTGGAAACACCATATATTTT	CASSLVGPGNTIYF
TRBJ2-7	TRBV6-6	NA	NA	TGTGCCAGCAGCATAGAAATCGAGCAGTACTTC	CASSIEIEQYF
TRBJ1-5	TRBV5-5	NA	NA	TGTGCCAGCAGCTTGGAACAGGGCAAGATTGGCAATCAGCCCCAGCATTTT	CASSLEQGKIGNQPQHF
TRBJ2-1	TRBV7-8	NA	TRBD2	TGTGCCAGCAGCTTAGCTAGCGGGAGCAATGAGCAGTTCTTC	CASSLASGSNEQFF
TRBJ1-4	TRBV7-2	NA	NA	TGTGCCAGCAGCTGGACAGCGAGTAATGAAAAACTGTTTTTT	CASSWTASNEKLFF
TRBJ2-3	TRBV7-9	few	TRBD2	TGTGCCAGCATCCAAATAGCGGGGGGGCACACAGATACGCAGTATTTT	CASIQIAGGHTDTQYF
TRBJ1-2	TRBV30	NA	NA	TGTGCCTGGAGTGGCGACAGGCAGGGCTATGGCTACACCTTC	CAWSGDRQGYGYTF
TRBJ1-3	TRBV7-8	NA	TRBD1	TGTGCCAGCAGCGTATCCAGGGGGGAAAACACCATATATTTT	CASSVSRGENTIYF
TRBJ2-1	TRBV4-1	NA	NA	TGCGCCAGCAGCCTCGGACCGGGAGCGAGCGGGAATGAGCAGTTCTTC	CASSLGPGASGNEQFF
TRBJ2-1	TRBV5-8	NA	NA	TGTGCCAGCAGCTTGTTGAGGGGGGGAGGTTTGGAGCAGTTCTTC	CASSLLRGGGLEQFF
TRBJ2-7	TRBV10-2	NA	TRBD2	TGCGCCAGCAGTGAGCTATCTAGCGGCTCCTACGAGCAGTACTTC	CASSELSSGSYEQYF
TRBJ1-5	TRBV5-6	few	TRBD1	TGTGCCAGCAGCTTAGGACAGGGTCCCCAGCCCCAGCATTTT	CASSLGQGPQPQHF
TRBJ1-5	TRBV2	NA	NA	TGTGCCAGCAGCCCGACAGGATCTTATAGCAATCAGCCCCAGCATTTT	CASSPTGSYSNQPQHF
TRBJ2-7	TRBV18	once	NA	TGTGCCAGCTCACCACGGCAGGGGGGAAACGAGCAGTACTTC	CASSPRQGGNEQYF
TRBJ2-1	TRBV7-6	NA	NA	TGTGCCAGCAGCCCCAGTCGGACTACCAGGGAGCAGTTCTTC	CASSPSRTTREQFF
TRBJ2-7	TRBV5-1	NA	NA	TGCGCCAGCAGCCAACAGGGTTTTACCTACGAGCAGTACTTC	CASSQQGFTYEQYF
TRBJ1-2	TRBV18	NA	NA	TGTGCCAGCTCACCAGACGGGAACTATGGCTACACCTTC	CASSPDGNYGYTF
TRBJ2-1	TRBV5-1	NA	TRBD2	TGCGCCAGCAGCAAGGACAGGGCTAGCGGGAGGGCCTACAATGAGCAGTTCTTC	CASSKDRASGRAYNEQFF
TRBJ1-5	TRBV6-1	once	NA	TGTGCCAGCAGTGAAGATCGGGGGATCTATAGCAATCAGCCCCAGCATTTT	CASSEDRGIYSNQPQHF
TRBJ1-5	TRBV28	NA	NA	TGTGCCAGCAGTTTCAGGGGAGGGGCGCCCCAGCATTTT	CASSFRGGAPQHF
TRBJ2-7	TRBV6-1	NA	NA	TGTGCCAGCAGTGAGTTTCAGGAGGCCTCCTACGAGCAGTACTTC	CASSEFQEASYEQYF
TRBJ2-7	TRBV10-1	NA	NA	TGCGCCAGCACCACGCGGAGTGGCGAGCAGTACTTC	CASTTRSGEQYF
TRBJ2-5	TRBV2	NA	TRBD1	TGTGCCAGCAGGGAAACAGGGGTAGAGACCCAGTACTTC	CASRETGVETQYF
TRBJ1-6	TRBV4-1	few	NA	TGCGCCAGCAGCCAACTCCTTCGGGGTTCACCCCTCCACTTT	CASSQLLRGSPLHF
TRBJ2-2	TRBV19	NA	TRBD1	TGTGCCAGTAGTATGTTGGGAGACAGGGGCCCCGGGGAGCTGTTTTTT	CASSMLGDRGPGELFF
TRBJ1-1	TRBV6-5	once	NA	TGTGCCAGCAGTTTACAGGGCTCAGCTTTCTTT	CASSLQGSAFF
TRBJ2-1	TRBV5-6	NA	NA	TGTGCCAGCAGCTTTCGGAGCTCCTACAATGAGCAGTTCTTC	CASSFRSSYNEQFF
TRBJ2-5	TRBV19	few	TRBD2	TGTGCCAGTAGTATCTTAGCGGGAGTAGAGACCCAGTACTTC	CASSILAGVETQYF
TRBJ2-7	TRBV2	NA	NA	TGTGCCAGCAGCGCGCGGGTGGGGGAGCAGTACTTC	CASSARVGEQYF
TRBJ1-2	TRBV5-1	NA	NA	TGCGCCAGCAGCTTGGACAGCTCTTATGGCTACACCTTC	CASSLDSSYGYTF
TRBJ1-2	TRBV30	NA	NA	TGTGCCTGGAGGGCACAGGAGAACTATGGCTACACCTTC	CAWRAQENYGYTF
TRBJ2-7	TRBV27	NA	NA	TGTGCCAGCAGTTTTTTGGAGGGGGCAAACGAGCAGTACTTC	CASSFLEGANEQYF
TRBJ2-1	TRBV7-2	NA	NA	TGTGCCAGCAGCTTACGGGGTTTCGGTATGGACAATGAGCAGTTCTTC	CASSLRGFGMDNEQFF
TRBJ1-1	TRBV2	NA	TRBD1	TGTGCCAGCAGGGAAGACAGGGGTGGACGGACTGAAGCTTTCTTT	CASREDRGGRTEAFF
TRBJ1-5	TRBV13	NA	TRBD1	TGTGCCAGCAGCCTCGGGACAGGGGTCGGCAATCAGCCCCAGCATTTT	CASSLGTGVGNQPQHF
TRBJ2-3	TRBV5-6	NA	NA	TGTGCCAGCAGCCGCGAATTCCAGGGCGGGGTTGCAGATACGCAGTATTTT	CASSREFQGGVADTQYF
TRBJ2-5	TRBV7-2	NA	NA	TGTGCCAGCAGCTTTAACCGAGGGGGTGGAGAAGAGACCCAGTACTTC	CASSFNRGGGEETQYF
TRBJ1-2	TRBV7-9	NA	NA	TGTTCCAGCAGCTTTCCACAGGGCATGGGGTATGGCTACACCTTC	CSSSFPQGMGYGYTF
TRBJ1-1	TRBV5-4	NA	TRBD1	TGTGCCAGCAGCCGACAGGGGGCCGTGAACACTGAAGCTTTCTTT	CASSRQGAVNTEAFF
TRBJ1-5	TRBV7-2	NA	NA	TGTGCCAGCAGCGCCGACAGAAGAAATCAGCCCCAGCATTTT	CASSADRRNQPQHF